The entry below describes one T cell receptor beta chain. In the original analysis: Using reference gene primer amplification, nucleated cell counts were estimated. Profiled with immunoSEQ multiplex PCR; TCRdb holds only in-frame clones, not every one. That table furnishes V, J and clone size, whereas the DNA furnished D and trimming. The sample has about 99,000 clones, approximately 85% seen once. These data are taken from a study of blood T cell repertoires in COVID-19. Study-wide context: There were acute and convalescent COVID-19 samples, and they came from the United States, Italy and Spain. The cDNA or gDNA used as material had been derived from T cells, B-cell-depleted T cells, or PBMCs.

This TCR was recovered from a woman over 75 with active or convalescent COVID-19. What was sequenced was peripheral blood.

The CDR3 sequence is CASSFAGGGLQETQYF. CDR3 in DNA: TGTGCCAGCAGTTTTGCGGGAGGTGGACTACAAGAGACCCAGTACTTC. The chain combines TRBV28 with TRBJ2-5, with TRBD2 matching over 8 bases. Germline assignment: CDR1 MDHEN and CDR2 SYDVKM. This CDR3 is 16 amino acids long. The J segment lost 2 bases and the V segment lost 3 bases, leaving 8 bases of the junction unmatched.